The 31 T cell receptor beta chains below come from one sample, sequenced in a study of T cell responses to AZD1222 COVID-19 vaccine. Repertoires were generated with immunoSEQ multiplex PCR, while TCRdb's copy carries only in-frame clones and drops some. The top ten hold about 8.7% of the sample, which has around 100,000 clones, over 75% seen once. The sample consisted of peripheral blood, taken on day 0 of AZD1222 vaccination. The receptors shown here come from an adult in good health.

The chain carries TRBV2 and TRBJ2-5; D is possibly TRBD2 (6 bases). The germline CDR1 and CDR2 sequences are SNHLY and FYNNEI. The CDR3 sequence is 14 residues long. Trimming removed 4 bases from V and 12 bases from J, with 21 bases in between. The CDR3 here is CASSGPGLRGNKYF. CDR3 nucleotides: TGTGCCAGCAGTGGACCGGGACTCCGGGGGAACAAGTACTTC.

The gene calls are TRBV7-9 and TRBJ1-1; D might be TRBD1 (5 bases). Germline lookup yields CDR1 SEHNR and CDR2 FQNEAQ (reference sequence). Trimming pared 1 base from V and 3 bases from J, leaving 12 bases between. The CDR3 runs to 15 residues. The chain's CDR3 is CASSLGGGIDTEAFF. DNA for the CDR3: TGTGCCAGCAGCTTAGGTGGGGGGATCGACACTGAAGCTTTCTTT. Based on the CDR3 plus reference TRBV7-9 and TRBJ1-1, the full variable domain is DTGVSQNPRHKITKRGQNVTFRCDPISEHNRLYWYRQTLGQGPEFLTYFQNEAQLEKSRLLSDRFSAERPKGSFSTLEIQRTEQGDSAMYLCASSLGGGIDTEAFFGQGTRLTVV.

Only one count was recorded for this clone. V usage is TRBV28 and J usage is TRBJ2-1; 11 bases fit TRBD2. Losses at the gene ends were 6 bases for V and 15 bases for J; bases not matched to a gene: 4. The CDR3 contains 11 residues. Germline CDR1 MDHEN, CDR2 SYDVKM. The DNA for the CDR3 is TGTGCCAGCAGAACCGGGACTAGCGGGTTCTTC. This gives the protein CASRTGTSGFF.

This clone was observed a single time. The J gene is TRBJ1-3, the V gene TRBV9, with a possible D match to TRBD1 (5 bases). The V end lost 0 bases, the J end lost 3 bases, and 13 bases lay between the germline ends. CDR1 and CDR2 from the germline V gene are SGDLS and YYNGEE. The CDR3 has 16 residues. The DNA of the CDR3 is TGTGCCAGCAGCGTAGGGGGCACAGGAGGTGGAAACACCATATATTTT. Protein product: CASSVGGTGGGNTIYF.

The chain links TRBV11-2 to TRBJ2-5; 7 nucleotides align to TRBD2. The germline CDR1 and CDR2 sequences are SGHAT and FQNNGV. This CDR3 comprises 15 residues. The ends lost 2 bases at V and 4 bases at J; junction bases unmatched: 7. In DNA, the CDR3 is TGTGCCAGCAGCTTATCAGGTTCGGGGGGAGAGACCCAGTACTTC. Protein: CASSLSGSGGETQYF.

V gene TRBV7-9 combines with J gene TRBJ2-1; D gene uncertain. Germline V CDR1 and CDR2: SEHNR, FQNEAQ (reference sequence). This CDR3 is built from 16 residues. V shed 7 bases and J shed 7 bases, with 23 bases lying between them. Written as DNA, the CDR3 is TGTGCCAGCAAAAGGGCGTCTCCACCGCCCTTTAATGAGCAGTTCTTC. Translating it yields CASKRASPPPFNEQFF.

This clone was detected only a few times. The rearrangement joins TRBV9 to TRBJ2-3; 11 bases are shared with TRBD2. V was clipped by 2 bases and J by 2 bases; unmatched bases: 10. Looked up from germline, CDR1 is SGDLS and CDR2 is YYNGEE. The CDR3 length is 18 residues. As DNA, the CDR3 is TGTGCCAGCAGCGTGGCCTCCTCTAGCGGGGGGTTCACAGATACGCAGTATTTT. The encoded protein is CASSVASSSGGFTDTQYF.

The chain joins TRBV15 to TRBJ2-6; tentative D call: TRBD1 (5 bases). Germline assignment: CDR1 LNHNV and CDR2 YYDKDF (reference sequence). The CDR3 has 16 residues. Trimming took 0 bases from V and 3 from J, leaving 9 bases between them. CDR3 in DNA: TGTGCCACCAGCAGAGATACAGGTGGTGGGGCCAACGTCCTGACTTTC. As protein: CATSRDTGGGANVLTF.

The chain has TRBV19 and TRBJ1-1, with unresolved D. The germline V and J ends were trimmed by 5 bases and 4 bases, with 17 bases remaining between them. CDR3 length: 15 amino acids. Germline-derived CDR1 and CDR2 are LNHDA and SQIVND (reference sequence). The CDR3 bases are TGTGCCAGTAGTCCCACCTGGAGGGAGGGCACTGAAGCTTTCTTT. Its protein product is CASSPTWREGTEAFF.

The chain is built from TRBV2 and TRBJ1-2; 8 bases fit TRBD1. The trim removed 9 bases at V and 8 bases at J, leaving 8 bases unmatched. The CDR3 is 12 residues long. Per germline, CDR1 SNHLY and CDR2 FYNNEI. CDR3 protein: CASQQGEEGYTF. CDR3 sequence (DNA): TGTGCCAGTCAACAGGGGGAGGAAGGCTACACCTTC. Using reference TRBV2 and TRBJ1-2 for the parts outside the CDR3, the full variable domain is EPEVTQTPSHQVTQMGQEVILRCVPISNHLYFYWYRQILGQKVEFLVSFYNNEISEKSEIFDDQFSVERPDGSNFTLKIRSTKLEDSAMYFCASQQGEEGYTFGSGTRLTVV.

This chain uses TRBV27 with TRBJ2-7; D gene unclear. Germline V gene sequence: CDR1 MNHEY, CDR2 SMNVEV (reference sequence). Deletions cut 1 base from V and 0 bases from J, with 7 bases between. This CDR3 is built from 14 residues. In DNA form, the CDR3 reads TGTGCCAGCAGTTTATACGGAGACTCCTACGAGCAGTACTTC. This codes for CASSLYGDSYEQYF.

The chain employs TRBV19 and TRBJ1-1; 7 positions match TRBD1. Germline CDR1 LNHDA, CDR2 SQIVND (reference sequence). J lost 0 bases, V lost 4 bases, and 5 bases had no gene match. This CDR3 spans 15 amino acids. The CDR3 here is CASSTTGRLNTEAFF. The CDR3 region has the DNA TGTGCCAGTAGTACGACAGGGAGATTGAACACTGAAGCTTTCTTT. The full variable domain, rest sourced from reference TRBV19 and TRBJ1-1, is DGGITQSPKYLFRKEGQNVTLSCEQNLNHDAMYWYRQDPGQGLRLIYYSQIVNDFQKGDIAEGYSVSREKKESFPLTVTSAQKNPTAFYLCASSTTGRLNTEAFFGQGTRLTVV.

The genes are TRBV10-3 and TRBJ2-7; TRBD2 is a possible D gene (6 bases). Germline CDR1 ENHRY, CDR2 SYGVKD. The CDR3 totals 14 residues. Trimming stripped 2 bases from V and 0 bases from J, with 8 bases between. The CDR3 DNA reads TGTGCCATCAGTGAGGGGGGAGGCTCCTACGAGCAGTACTTC. As protein: CAISEGGGSYEQYF.

This chain links TRBV19 with TRBJ1-1; 9 bases line up with TRBD1. After removal of 0 bases from V and 0 bases from J, the junction contained 8 bases not matched to a gene. The V gene's germline CDR1 is LNHDA and CDR2 SQIVND (reference sequence). The CDR3 totals 18 residues. CDR3 protein: CASSIEGWTGVMNTEAFF. The CDR3 DNA reads TGTGCCAGTAGTATAGAGGGCTGGACAGGGGTCATGAACACTGAAGCTTTCTTT. Combining the CDR3 with reference TRBV19 and TRBJ1-1 gives the whole variable domain DGGITQSPKYLFRKEGQNVTLSCEQNLNHDAMYWYRQDPGQGLRLIYYSQIVNDFQKGDIAEGYSVSREKKESFPLTVTSAQKNPTAFYLCASSIEGWTGVMNTEAFFGQGTRLTVV.

The chain recombines TRBV7-9 with TRBJ2-3; D gene unclear. Germline V lookup: CDR1 SEHNR, CDR2 FQNEAQ (reference sequence). There are 18 residues in the CDR3. V lost 2 bases and J 2 bases, leaving 20 bases between the germline ends. The CDR3 region is CASSLTWARTTTTDTQYF. CDR3 sequence (DNA): TGTGCCAGCAGCTTAACATGGGCCCGGACCACCACCACAGATACGCAGTATTTT.

CDR3 sequence reads: CASSPEAGTDTQYF. The CDR3 DNA reads TGTGCCAGCAGCCCGGAGGCGGGCACAGATACGCAGTATTTT. The chain carries TRBV11-3 and TRBJ2-3, with a possible D match to TRBD2 (5 bases). V lost 5 bases, J lost 1 base, and 10 bases lay in between. CDR1 SGHNT and CDR2 YENEEA come from the germline V gene. The CDR3 contains 14 residues.

This rearrangement joins TRBV28 to TRBJ1-4; the D gene is possibly TRBD1 (6 bases). Germline loops: CDR1 MDHEN, CDR2 SYDVKM. The CDR3 length is 14 residues. Between the trimmed V and J ends, which lost 8 bases and 8 bases, there was a span of 18 bases. The CDR3 region has the DNA TGTGCCAGCCGAACAGGGTTGGCCGGAGAAAAACTGTTTTTT. Translation gives CASRTGLAGEKLFF.

The chain has TRBV19 and TRBJ1-3; 10 bases are a match to TRBD1. Germline CDR1 LNHDA, CDR2 SQIVND (reference sequence). The junction had 16 bases not matched to a gene; V was cut back by 7 bases and J by 10 bases. The CDR3 extends over 16 amino acids. CDR3 loop: CASISGTGVKWSTIYF. The CDR3 DNA reads TGTGCCAGTATATCGGGGACAGGGGTGAAGTGGAGTACCATATATTTT.

This chain joins TRBV7-2 and TRBJ1-2, with 8 bases matching TRBD1. The V gene end was trimmed by 5 bases and the J gene end by 2 bases; junction bases not matched to a gene: 7. CDR1 is SGHTA and CDR2 is FQGNSA in the germline V gene. CDR3 length: 15 amino acids. The CDR3 is CASSVQGGVNYGYTF. CDR3 coding DNA: TGTGCCAGCAGCGTACAGGGGGGGGTGAACTATGGCTACACCTTC.

The chain joins TRBV6-5 to TRBJ2-7; D gene ambiguous. V was clipped by 5 bases and J by 8 bases, with 22 bases between them. This CDR3 is 15 amino acids long. Germline lookup yields CDR1 MNHEY and CDR2 SVGAGI. The CDR3 loop reads CASSPSRPPPGQQYF. The CDR3 coding sequence is TGTGCCAGCAGTCCCTCCCGACCGCCACCTGGCCAGCAGTACTTC.

The chain combines TRBV15 with TRBJ1-6, with D uncertain. The CDR3 runs to 15 residues. Between the trimmed V and J ends, which lost 8 bases and 0 bases, there was a span of 11 bases. CDR1 is LNHNV and CDR2 is YYDKDF in the germline V gene (reference sequence). In DNA form, the CDR3 reads TGTGCCACCTCGAAGGAAATCTCCTATAATTCACCCCTCCACTTT. Translating gives CATSKEISYNSPLHF. The complete variable domain, with remaining parts taken from reference TRBV15 and TRBJ1-6, reads DAMVIQNPRYQVTQFGKPVTLSCSQTLNHNVMYWYQQKSSQAPKLLFHYYDKDFNNEADTPDNFQSRRPNTSFCFLDIRSPGLGDTAMYLCATSKEISYNSPLHFGNGTRLTVT.

The genes are TRBV19 and TRBJ1-1; TRBD1 might be the D (5 bases). Germline lookup yields CDR1 LNHDA and CDR2 SQIVND (reference sequence). V was pared by 4 bases and J by 6 bases, with 9 bases between. This CDR3 contains 12 residues. The CDR3 DNA follows: TGTGCCAGTAGTAGACGGGGGTCTGAAGCTTTCTTT. This sequence encodes CASSRRGSEAFF.

This clone came up a few times. The rearrangement joins TRBV5-1 to TRBJ2-7; D is tentatively TRBD1 or TRBD2 (5 bases each). V was clipped by 3 bases and J by 5 bases, with 15 bases between them. The germline V gene has CDR1 SGHRS and CDR2 YFSETQ. The CDR3 is made up of 14 amino acids. In nucleotides, the CDR3 is TGCGCCAGCAGCTCGGGACGGACCGTACACGAGCAGTACTTC. It specifies CASSSGRTVHEQYF. The full variable domain, with the rest looked up from reference TRBV5-1 and TRBJ2-7, is KAGVTQTPRYLIKTRGQQVTLSCSPISGHRSVSWYQQTPGQGLQFLFEYFSETQRNKGNFPGRFSGRQFSNSRSEMNVSTLELGDSALYLCASSSGRTVHEQYFGPGTRLTVT.

This clone was found a few times. The chain combines TRBV6-5 with TRBJ1-1; no clear D gene. This CDR3 spans 15 amino acids. Trimming took 3 bases from V and 0 from J, leaving 11 bases between them. Germline CDR1 is MNHEY and CDR2 is SVGAGI. In DNA, the CDR3 is TGTGCCAGCAGTTATGAGTGGACCCTGAACACTGAAGCTTTCTTT. Its protein product is CASSYEWTLNTEAFF.

For the CDR3, the DNA is TGTGCCAGCAGTTACTCCGGACAGGTCTTCTACGAGCAGTACTTC. It yields the protein CASSYSGQVFYEQYF. V gene TRBV6-5 combines with J gene TRBJ2-7; 7 bases fit TRBD1. V lost 0 bases and J lost 3; bases outside the gene matches: 5. Germline assignment: CDR1 MNHEY and CDR2 SVGAGI. The CDR3 is 15 residues long.

The chain combines TRBV7-2 with TRBJ1-3; TRBD1 might be the D (6 bases). CDR3 length equals 15 residues. The germline V gene encodes CDR1 SGHTA and CDR2 FQGNSA. V gave up 5 bases and J gave up 10 bases, with 21 bases separating them. The CDR3 spells CASSLQGIGSGTIYF. Here the CDR3 DNA reads TGTGCCAGCAGCCTTCAGGGGATAGGGTCGGGAACCATATATTTT.

The genes are TRBV9 and TRBJ2-1; D is perhaps TRBD1 (5 bases). The CDR3 runs to 15 residues. Trimming left V 1 base short and J 2 bases short, with 10 bases between. Germline CDR1 SGDLS, CDR2 YYNGEE. CDR3 loop: CASSVSGLTYNEQFF. CDR3 nucleotide sequence: TGTGCCAGCAGCGTATCAGGGTTGACCTACAATGAGCAGTTCTTC.

This chain joins TRBV7-9 and TRBJ1-3; a possible D gene is TRBD1 (5 bases). The CDR3 has 14 amino acids. The V end was cut by 3 bases, the J end by 4 bases, with 10 bases between. Per the germline V gene, CDR1 is SEHNR and CDR2 is FQNEAQ (reference sequence). CDR3 in DNA: TGTGCCAGCAGCTTTGAGACAGAAGGAAACACCATATATTTT. Translation gives CASSFETEGNTIYF.

This clone was seen just once. DNA of the CDR3: TGTGCCAGCAGTGGGGGGACAGGGAAGCTCTCCTATAATTCACCCCTCCACTTT. Translated: CASSGGTGKLSYNSPLHF. This rearrangement joins TRBV25-1 to TRBJ1-6; 9 bases fit TRBD1. The CDR3 consists of 18 residues. The germline CDR1 and CDR2 sequences are MGHDK and SYGVNS. Trimming cost V 4 bases and J 0 bases; bases outside gene matches: 7.

The chain recombines TRBV28 with TRBJ1-2; maybe TRBD1 (6 bases). The CDR3 covers 13 residues. Trimming stripped 5 bases from V and 6 bases from J, with 13 bases between. Germline loops: CDR1 MDHEN, CDR2 SYDVKM. DNA for the CDR3: TGTGCCAGCAGTCCCAACAGGGTAGATGGCTACACCTTC. Translating it yields CASSPNRVDGYTF.

The V gene is TRBV6-2 or TRBV6-3, the J gene TRBJ1-1; no reliable D call. V was trimmed by 1 base and J by 0 bases, leaving 6 bases between them. Per the germline V gene, CDR1 is MNHEY and CDR2 is SVGEGT. The CDR3 is 14 residues long. Here the CDR3 DNA reads TGTGCCAGCAGTTACTTAGCGATGAACACTGAAGCTTTCTTT. Its protein is CASSYLAMNTEAFF.